This T cell receptor beta chain was identified in a study of T cell changes during pregnancy in multiple sclerosis. This CDR3 is built from 19 residues. With V trimmed by 4 bases and J by 0 bases, 11 bases remained unmatched. The germline CDR1 and CDR2 sequences are SNHLY and FYNNEI. TCRdb's table, derived via immunoSEQ multiplex PCR, lists solely in-frame clones and lacks some. Of around 40,000 clones listed, over 90% are singletons. The TCR was taken from a female donor with multiple sclerosis, enrolled in a pregnancy study. The chain recombines TRBV2 with TRBJ2-2, with 10 bases identical to TRBD2. Sequenced here: CD4+ T cells from peripheral blood mononuclear cells, sampled in the second trimester of pregnancy. The CDR3 sequence is CASSGLAGLKDPNTGELFF. CDR3 nucleotides: TGTGCCAGCAGTGGACTAGCGGGCCTAAAAGATCCGAACACCGGGGAGCTGTTTTTT.